The 10 T cell receptor beta chains in this list originate from one sample, sequenced in a study of blood T cell repertoires in COVID-19. Profiled with immunoSEQ multiplex PCR; TCRdb holds only in-frame clones, not every one. The table includes about 180,000 clones, more than 70% detected once. Input material: PBMCs or T cells enriched from blood (not recorded which). Receptors were obtained from a man aged 55 to 70 who had recovered from COVID-19.

The rearrangement uses TRBV24-1 and TRBJ2-1, with no clear D. The V gene lost 5 bases and the J gene lost 4 bases, with 8 bases spanning the gap. CDR1 and CDR2 (germline): KGHDR, SFDVKD. This CDR3 spans 13 amino acids. CDR3 amino acids: CATSGHGYNEQFF. The CDR3 nucleotides are TGTGCCACCAGTGGTCACGGTTACAATGAGCAGTTCTTC.

The chain is built from TRBV7-9 and TRBJ1-3, with TRBD1 matching over 7 bases. The CDR3 runs to 15 residues. With V trimmed by 5 bases and J by 4 bases, 8 bases remained unmatched. CDR1 is SEHNR, CDR2 FQNEAQ, per germline (reference sequence). Here the CDR3 reads CASSADRVQGNTIYF. CDR3 coding DNA: TGTGCCAGCAGCGCCGACAGGGTTCAAGGAAACACCATATATTTT.

This clone was seen ten or more times. This chain connects TRBV19 to TRBJ1-1, with no clear D. From germline, CDR1 is LNHDA and CDR2 SQIVND (reference sequence). V was clipped by 6 bases and J by 0 bases, with 8 bases between them. CDR3 size: 13 residues. As DNA, the CDR3 is TGTGCCAGTAGAACTCACCTGAACACTGAAGCTTTCTTT. Translating it yields CASRTHLNTEAFF.

The genes are TRBV29-1 and TRBJ1-1; 10 bases are shared with TRBD1. V lost 5 bases, J lost 8 bases, and 17 bases stayed unmatched. Germline assignment: CDR1 SQVTM and CDR2 ANQGSEA. The CDR3 sequence is 16 residues long. Written as DNA, the CDR3 is TGCAGCGTTCCCCTGACCCCAGACAGGGGGCGTATAGAAGCTTTCTTT. Protein product: CSVPLTPDRGRIEAFF. Full variable domain (rest looked up from reference TRBV29-1 and TRBJ1-1): SAVISQKPSRDICQRGTSLTIQCQVDSQVTMMFWYRQQPGQSLTLIATANQGSEATYESGFVIDKFPISRPNLTFSTLTVSNMSPEDSSIYLCSVPLTPDRGRIEAFFGQGTRLTVV.

V gene TRBV28 combines with J gene TRBJ1-2; TRBD1 matches at 11 bases. V gave up 4 bases and J gave up 5 bases; unmatched junction bases: 6. Germline CDR1 MDHEN, CDR2 SYDVKM. CDR3 length: 15 amino acids. CDR3 DNA sequence: TGTGCCAGCAGTTCCGGGACAGGGGGAGGTTATGGCTACACCTTC. This codes for CASSSGTGGGYGYTF.

There are a few counts of this clone. J is TRBJ2-7 and V is TRBV12-2; no DNA check was done on the table's D call, TRBD2. TRBV12-2 is classified as a pseudogene. The CDR3 covers 22 residues. The CDR3 region is CASRLGVQGTAFWGGNSYEQYF. CDR3 bases: TGTGCAAGTCGCTTAGGGGTTCAGGGAACAGCCTTTTGGGGCGGGAACTCCTACGAGCAGTACTTC.

V usage is TRBV5-5 and J usage is TRBJ1-5, with TRBD1 identical over 8 bases. This CDR3 comprises 14 residues. Trimming cost V 2 bases and J 3 bases; bases outside gene matches: 1. Germline CDR1 is SGHKS and CDR2 is YYEKEE (reference sequence). The CDR3 sequence: CASSFQGANQPQHF. CDR3 DNA sequence: TGTGCCAGCAGCTTCCAGGGGGCCAATCAGCCCCAGCATTTT.

V usage is TRBV7-8 and J usage is TRBJ1-6; D is unresolved. The germline CDR1 and CDR2 sequences are SGHVS and FQNEAQ. The germline V and J ends were trimmed by 0 bases and 7 bases, with 7 bases remaining between them. The CDR3 has 14 residues. Here the CDR3 reads CASSLAPGNSPLHF. In DNA, the CDR3 is TGTGCCAGCAGCTTAGCTCCGGGAAATTCACCCCTCCACTTT.

The chain is built from TRBV4-2 and TRBJ2-2, with D maybe TRBD1 (5 bases). Germline V gives CDR1 LGHNA, CDR2 YNFKEQ. Trimming shortened V by 6 bases and J by 0 bases, and 8 bases separated the two germline ends. The CDR3 has 14 amino acids. This chain's CDR3 is CASRDTSNTGELFF. DNA for the CDR3: TGTGCCAGCAGGGACACGTCGAACACCGGGGAGCTGTTTTTT.

The chain joins TRBV3-1 (or the pseudogene TRBV3-2) to TRBJ2-7, with 7 bases that match TRBD2. The J segment lost 2 bases and the V segment lost 1 base, leaving 5 bases of the junction unmatched. The CDR3 spans 15 residues. CDR1 is LGHDT, CDR2 YNNKEL, per germline (reference sequence). This CDR3 reads CASSQGASGTYEQYF. The CDR3 DNA sequence: TGTGCCAGCAGCCAAGGAGCTAGCGGAACCTACGAGCAGTACTTC.